This TCR beta chain was obtained from a study of beta chain features in type 1 diabetes. Study-wide context: Age, gender and cell yields were alike across patients and healthy donors. Across every sample, around 100,000,000 sorted cells were examined in total. Findings and limits, study-wide: Naive, central memory and Treg TCRB repertoires appeared more alike in patients than in healthy donors. Individuals with type 1 diabetes displayed fewer insertions and more deletions at VDJ junctions.

This clone was observed a few times. Its antigen remains unidentified. The CDR3 is made up of 9 amino acids. V was clipped by 8 bases and J by 11 bases, with 7 bases between them. Per germline, CDR1 GTSNPN and CDR2 SVGIG (reference sequence). Expressed TCRB transcripts were sequenced, since all the RNA that had been isolated was reverse transcribed. Clones were sequenced by immunoSEQ multiplex PCR, and TCRdb holds only the in-frame ones, with some missing. This sample has 200,000 to 250,000 clones; about 10% occur once, and the top ten carry under 0.035%. This TCR came from a woman aged 18 to 35 in good health. Sequences were obtained from naive CD4+ T cells from blood. The chain joins TRBV30 to TRBJ1-6; no reliable D call. CDR3 sequence (DNA): TGTGCCCTAGCCCCACCCCTCCACTTT. Amino acid sequence: CALAPPLHF. Full variable domain (remainder filled in from reference TRBV30 and TRBJ1-6): SQTIHQWPATLVQPVGSPLSLECTVEGTSNPNLYWYRQAAGRGLQLLFYSVGIGQISSEVPQNLSASRPQDRQFILSSKKLLLSDSGFYLCALAPPLHFGNGTRLTVT.